The 18 T cell receptor beta chains below were found in one sample sequenced in a study of PD-1 blockade in mismatch repair-deficient tumors. Clones were read by immunoSEQ multiplex PCR, and TCRdb kept only the in-frame ones, dropping some. This table has about 63,000 clones, about 91% appearing once. The sequencing here drew on peripheral blood, taken 52 weeks after starting pembrolizumab. These receptors came from an adult with mismatch repair-deficient cancer.

The CDR3 DNA reads TGTGCCAGCAGTGATGTCGTGTGGGGGGAGGGGGATACGCAGTATTTT. Amino acid sequence: CASSDVVWGEGDTQYF. V usage is TRBV6-1 and J usage is TRBJ2-3; 7 bases match TRBD2. Germline V gene data show CDR1 as MNHNS and CDR2 as SASEGT. The V and J ends lost 3 bases and 6 bases, in that order; junction bases with no gene match: 12. The CDR3 is made up of 16 amino acids.

This chain joins TRBV11-2 and TRBJ2-7; weak D call: TRBD1 (6 bases). Looked up from germline, CDR1 is SGHAT and CDR2 is FQNNGV. The CDR3 consists of 14 residues. Between the trimmed V and J ends, which lost 5 bases and 3 bases, there was a span of 14 bases. CDR3 sequence: CASSALGQRYEQYF. The CDR3 coding sequence is TGTGCCAGCAGCGCTTTAGGACAGCGCTACGAGCAGTACTTC.

The chain joins TRBV9 to TRBJ2-6; D is perhaps TRBD1 or TRBD2 (6 bases each). With 5 bases removed from V and 4 bases from J, the gap between germline ends came to 13 bases. There are 15 residues in the CDR3. Germline V lookup: CDR1 SGDLS, CDR2 YYNGEE. CDR3 residues: CASSRGGPGANVLTF. The CDR3 nucleotides read TGTGCCAGCAGTCGAGGGGGGCCGGGGGCCAACGTCCTGACTTTC.

The rearrangement links TRBV9 to TRBJ2-7; D gene unclear. This CDR3 contains 13 residues. From germline, CDR1 is SGDLS and CDR2 YYNGEE. Between the trimmed V and J ends, which lost 0 bases and 1 base, there was a span of 5 bases. In nucleotides, the CDR3 is TGTGCCAGCAGCGTAGGGCAGTCCTACGAGCAGTACTTC. Translated, it gives CASSVGQSYEQYF.

On this clone itself: Other DNA sequences within the sample encode an identical CDR3. J is TRBJ2-7 and V is TRBV11-3; D not resolved. Germline lookup yields CDR1 SGHNT and CDR2 YENEEA. The CDR3 spans 11 residues. V lost 5 bases and J 3 bases, leaving 5 bases between the germline ends. The DNA of the CDR3 is TGTGCCAGCAGCCGTCTCTACGAGCAGTACTTC. It encodes CASSRLYEQYF.

The rearrangement uses TRBV7-2 and TRBJ2-2; TRBD2 matches at 12 bases. The CDR3 extends over 16 amino acids. After removal of 5 bases from V and 6 bases from J, the junction contained 7 bases not matched to a gene. The germline gives CDR1 SGHTA, CDR2 FQGNSA. Here the CDR3 reads CASSLRTSGISGELFF. DNA of the CDR3: TGTGCCAGCAGCCTCCGGACTAGCGGGATTTCCGGGGAGCTGTTTTTT.

The chain links TRBV19 to TRBJ2-7; no definite D call. This CDR3 has 14 residues. Germline CDR1 and CDR2: LNHDA and SQIVND (reference sequence). V lost 5 bases, J lost 3 bases, and 14 bases lay in between. CDR3 nucleotide sequence: TGTGCCAGTAGTTTCAACGGACCGTTCTACGAGCAGTACTTC. Protein: CASSFNGPFYEQYF. Full variable domain (rest looked up from reference TRBV19 and TRBJ2-7): DGGITQSPKYLFRKEGQNVTLSCEQNLNHDAMYWYRQDPGQGLRLIYYSQIVNDFQKGDIAEGYSVSREKKESFPLTVTSAQKNPTAFYLCASSFNGPFYEQYFGPGTRLTVT.

The table lists this clone with a count of one. The genes are TRBV28 and TRBJ2-1; D is ambiguous. V was clipped by 1 base and J by 8 bases, with 15 bases between them. The germline V gene encodes CDR1 MDHEN and CDR2 SYDVKM. This CDR3 has 15 residues. The CDR3 nucleotides read TGTGCCAGCAGTTTATCGTCGGGTATACCCGATGAGCAGTTCTTC. Translation: CASSLSSGIPDEQFF.

The J gene is TRBJ2-7, the V gene TRBV6-1; TRBD1 matches at 7 bases. With 2 bases clipped from V and 3 bases from J, the junction kept 7 bases outside the gene matches. CDR1 MNHNS and CDR2 SASEGT come from the germline V gene. CDR3 length: 15 residues. The CDR3 region is CASSESFYRGYEQYF. As DNA, the CDR3 is TGTGCCAGCAGTGAAAGTTTTTACAGGGGCTACGAGCAGTACTTC.

The gene calls are TRBV19 and TRBJ2-1, with D unclear. Germline CDR1 is LNHDA and CDR2 is SQIVND (reference sequence). Trimming stripped 1 base from V and 0 bases from J, with 10 bases between. The CDR3 contains 16 residues. The CDR3 sequence is CASSIAWANSYNEQFF. In nucleotides, the CDR3 is TGTGCCAGTAGTATAGCTTGGGCAAACTCCTACAATGAGCAGTTCTTC.

This clone was picked up one time. The chain joins TRBV14 to TRBJ2-7; 11 positions agree with TRBD2. J gave up 4 bases and V 2 bases, and 4 bases lay outside the gene matches. The CDR3 loop spans 15 amino acids. The germline V gene has CDR1 SGHDN and CDR2 FVKESK. This CDR3 reads CASSQKASGRYEQYF. CDR3 DNA: TGTGCCAGCAGCCAAAAGGCTAGCGGGAGGTACGAGCAGTACTTC.

The chain combines TRBV19 with TRBJ2-3, with a weak D call TRBD2 (5 bases). This CDR3 has 14 amino acids. Germline V CDR1 and CDR2: LNHDA, SQIVND (reference sequence). V was clipped by 6 bases and J by 4 bases, with 14 bases between them. This chain's CDR3 is CASSPDGMADTQYF. The CDR3 nucleotides read TGTGCCAGTAGCCCGGACGGGATGGCAGATACGCAGTATTTT.

This clone was seen only a few times. The chain carries TRBV4-2 and TRBJ2-7; D not certain. The CDR3 has 13 amino acids. Germline V gene data show CDR1 as LGHNA and CDR2 as YNFKEQ. The V and J ends lost 4 bases and 3 bases respectively, with 10 bases between them. The CDR3 protein is CASSPGEIYEQYF. CDR3 in DNA: TGTGCCAGCAGCCCCGGCGAGATCTACGAGCAGTACTTC.

Only one count was recorded for this clone. This sequence joins TRBV5-1 and TRBJ2-7; D gene ambiguous. Germline V gene lookup returns CDR1 SGHRS and CDR2 YFSETQ. V was pared by 0 bases and J by 4 bases, with 5 bases between. This CDR3 spans 12 amino acids. The CDR3 bases are TGCGCCAGCAGCTTGGATCGATACGAGCAGTACTTC. Translated, it gives CASSLDRYEQYF.

V gene TRBV10-3 combines with J gene TRBJ1-5; no clear D gene. Looked up from germline, CDR1 is ENHRY and CDR2 is SYGVKD. V lost 0 bases and J 2 bases, leaving 2 bases between the germline ends. The CDR3 runs 13 residues. This chain's CDR3 is CAISESGNQPQHF. The CDR3 nucleotides are TGTGCCATCAGTGAGTCCGGCAATCAGCCCCAGCATTTT.

The V call is TRBV4-1, the J call TRBJ2-1; D is undetermined. CDR3 size: 11 residues. Germline-derived CDR1 and CDR2 are MGHRA and YSYEKL. V gave up 4 bases and J gave up 7 bases, with 5 bases separating them. CDR3 bases: TGCGCCAGCAGCCGCGGAAATGAGCAGTTCTTC. Its translation is CASSRGNEQFF.

The chain links TRBV4-1 to TRBJ1-1; D not resolved. The ends were cut back, 1 base at V and 10 bases at J, with 16 bases in the middle. The CDR3 contains 14 residues. Germline lookup yields CDR1 MGHRA and CDR2 YSYEKL. This CDR3 is CASSQVRREDGAFF. The CDR3 nucleotides are TGCGCCAGCAGCCAAGTGCGGAGGGAAGATGGAGCTTTCTTT.

The V call is TRBV7-3, the J call TRBJ2-6, with 7 bases lining up with TRBD1. The CDR3 loop spans 18 amino acids. J gave up 2 bases and V 2 bases, and 9 bases lay outside the gene matches. Germline V CDR1 and CDR2: SGHTA, FQGTGA. The CDR3: CASSLDPPGTAGANVLTF. CDR3 nucleotides: TGTGCCAGCAGCTTAGACCCCCCGGGGACAGCTGGGGCCAACGTCCTGACTTTC.